The 27 T cell receptor beta chains given below trace back to one sample, sequenced in a study of human T cells and chemical hapten exposure. Time point noted: patch test 3, about 24 weeks after DPC sensitization. Treatment given: therapeutic diphenylcyclopropenone sensitization with weekly scalp DPC. Each CDR3 protein gets one entry after TCRdb re-called the RACE reads with MiXCR. Of about 190,000 distinct CDR3 sequences listed, under 25% are singletons. The sample was whole blood, taken in connection with sensitization to the hapten diphenylcyclopropenone (DPC). The receptors derive from a woman aged 40 to 50 with alopecia areata. Some clones in this sample may be carry-over from other donors' samples.

V gene TRBV20-1 combines with J gene TRBJ2-7; a weak D match, TRBD1 (6 bases). The CDR3 consists of 14 residues. V was pared by 8 bases and J by 0 bases, with 17 bases between. The germline gives CDR1 DFQATT, CDR2 SNEGSKA (reference sequence). CDR3 DNA: TGCAGTCGACCCCGGACAGCGAGCTCCTACGAGCAGTACTTC. Residues: CSRPRTASSYEQYF.

The chain is built from TRBV7-2 and TRBJ2-5; D possibly matches TRBD1 or TRBD2 (6 bases each). The CDR3 loop spans 16 amino acids. With 2 bases removed from V and 5 bases from J, the gap between germline ends came to 18 bases. The germline V gene encodes CDR1 SGHTA and CDR2 FQGNSA. This CDR3 is CASSLTLGGSSETQYF. The CDR3 DNA follows: TGTGCCAGCAGCTTAACTCTAGGGGGGAGTAGCGAGACCCAGTACTTC.

This clonotype has a count of ten or more. The chain is built from TRBV7-9 and TRBJ2-2, with 8 nucleotides matching TRBD1. The V gene's germline CDR1 is SEHNR and CDR2 FQNEAQ (reference sequence). V lost 2 bases to trimming and J lost 4 bases; unmatched junction nucleotides: 9. CDR3 length: 17 amino acids. The DNA of the CDR3 is TGTGCCAGCAGCTTAAATCGTGGACAGGGAGGCACCGGGGAGCTGTTTTTT. Translating it yields CASSLNRGQGGTGELFF.

V is TRBV9 and J is TRBJ2-5; 9 bases fit TRBD1. From germline, CDR1 is SGDLS and CDR2 YYNGEE. V trimming: 4 bases; J trimming: 5 bases; junction bases outside the gene matches: 12. The CDR3 contains 16 residues. The CDR3 nucleotides read TGTGCCAGCAGCCGACTCCCGGGACAGGGAAGGGAGACCCAGTACTTC. Residues: CASSRLPGQGRETQYF.

This clonotype has a handful of counts. The rearrangement uses TRBV20-1 and TRBJ2-1; 7 bases agree with TRBD2. Germline V gives CDR1 DFQATT, CDR2 SNEGSKA (reference sequence). V dropped 3 bases and J dropped 8; count of bases not matched to a gene: 7. The CDR3 is 13 amino acids. The CDR3 DNA is TGCAGTGCTAGGGTGTCTGGGAGGGATGAGCAGTTCTTC. Translation gives CSARVSGRDEQFF.

This clonotype was picked up a small number of times. The chain uses TRBV10-2 and TRBJ2-7, with D perhaps TRBD1 (5 bases). This CDR3 is built from 13 residues. Germline V gene data show CDR1 as WSHSY and CDR2 as SAAADI. The V end lost 5 bases, the J end lost 0 bases, and 8 bases lay between the germline ends. The CDR3 sequence is CASSRQRSYEQYF. The CDR3 DNA is TGCGCCAGCAGTCGACAGCGCTCCTACGAGCAGTACTTC.

This clonotype was counted only a few times. The V and J genes are TRBV29-1 and TRBJ2-7, with D uncertain. Germline CDR1 is SQVTM and CDR2 is ANQGSEA. V was trimmed by 0 bases and J by 0 bases, leaving 12 bases between them. The CDR3 is 15 amino acids. The CDR3 region has the DNA TGCAGCGTTGAAGATCGCGGCAGGTCCTCCTACGAGCAGTACTTC. Translating it yields CSVEDRGRSSYEQYF.

Many counts were recorded for this clonotype. The V and J genes are TRBV28 and TRBJ1-5; D gene uncertain. Germline values: CDR1 MDHEN, CDR2 SYDVKM. V was shortened by 1 base and J by 6 bases, with 16 bases between the two germline ends. The CDR3 sequence is 16 residues long. This CDR3 reads CASSLFPGIRAQPQHF. As DNA, the CDR3 is TGTGCCAGCAGTTTATTCCCGGGGATAAGGGCTCAGCCCCAGCATTTT.

The chain links TRBV9 to TRBJ2-1; 12 nucleotides line up with TRBD2. This CDR3 comprises 16 residues. V lost 6 bases, J lost 5 bases, and 9 bases stayed unmatched. Per the germline V gene, CDR1 is SGDLS and CDR2 is YYNGEE. The CDR3, as DNA: TGTGCCAGCAACTTTCGGAGACTAGCGGGAGACAATGAGCAGTTCTTC. Residues: CASNFRRLAGDNEQFF.

This clonotype showed up just a few times. The rearrangement uses TRBV30 and TRBJ1-5; the D gene is possibly TRBD1 (6 bases). Germline-derived CDR1 and CDR2 are GTSNPN and SVGIG (reference sequence). The V gene lost 0 bases and the J gene lost 6 bases, with 9 bases spanning the gap. This CDR3 contains 13 residues. The CDR3: CAWSVQGSQPQHF. The CDR3 DNA reads as TGTGCCTGGAGTGTACAGGGAAGTCAGCCCCAGCATTTT.

The rearrangement uses TRBV18 and TRBJ2-1, with TRBD2 matching over 11 bases. V was pared by 6 bases and J by 9 bases, with 13 bases of the junction left unmatched. CDR1 is KGHSH and CDR2 is LQKENI in the germline V gene. There are 16 residues in the CDR3. The CDR3 sequence is CASSPPVTSGSGEQFF. The CDR3 nucleotides are TGTGCCAGCTCCCCCCCAGTCACTAGCGGGAGTGGTGAGCAGTTCTTC.

This rearrangement joins TRBV6-2 or TRBV6-3 to TRBJ2-1; tentatively, D is TRBD2 (6 bases). V lost 6 bases, J lost 2 bases, and 8 bases lay in between. Germline V lookup: CDR1 MNHEY, CDR2 SVGEGT. This CDR3 contains 13 residues. The DNA of the CDR3 is TGTGCCAGCAGAGCTAGCGCCTACAATGAGCAGTTCTTC. It codes for CASRASAYNEQFF.

This clonotype was seen more than once but under ten times. The chain combines TRBV20-1 with TRBJ2-7; 7 bases are shared with TRBD1. The CDR3 contains 15 residues. The germline CDR1 and CDR2 sequences are DFQATT and SNEGSKA (reference sequence). The ends lost 2 bases at V and 5 bases at J; junction bases unmatched: 12. The CDR3 protein is CSARKWGQSTDEQYF. The CDR3 DNA reads as TGCAGTGCTAGAAAGTGGGGACAGTCGACCGACGAGCAGTACTTC.

This clonotype came up once. The J gene is TRBJ2-1, the V gene TRBV9; 12 nucleotides agree with TRBD2. The germline CDR1 and CDR2 sequences are SGDLS and YYNGEE. The CDR3 length is 16 residues. Unmatched junction bases numbered 3, after V lost 3 bases and J lost 2 bases. The CDR3 DNA reads TGTGCCAGCAGCGCCCGACTAGCGGGAGCCTACAATGAGCAGTTCTTC. As protein: CASSARLAGAYNEQFF.

This clonotype showed up just a few times. This chain links TRBV4-2 with TRBJ2-7; D perhaps matches TRBD2 (5 bases). Looked up from germline, CDR1 is LGHNA and CDR2 is YNFKEQ. Trimming removed 0 bases at V and 3 bases at J, with 12 bases between. The CDR3 spans 15 residues. The DNA for the CDR3 is TGTGCCAGCAGCCAAGATGGGTCCGGGGACTACGAGCAGTACTTC. Encoded protein: CASSQDGSGDYEQYF.

The CDR3 spells CASIRFFEAFF. CDR3 in DNA: TGTGCCAGCATACGGTTTTTTGAAGCTTTCTTT. The rearrangement links TRBV6-1 to TRBJ1-1; D is uncertain. The ends were cut back, 7 bases at V and 7 bases at J, with 10 bases in the middle. The CDR3 extends over 11 amino acids. The germline gives CDR1 MNHNS, CDR2 SASEGT.

This clonotype occurred a few times. This chain joins TRBV21-1 and TRBJ2-1; TRBD1, the table's D call, lacks a check against the DNA. TRBV21-1 is marked as a pseudogene. This CDR3 has 15 amino acids. CDR3 sequence (DNA): TGTGCCAGCAGCGCCCGGGACAGTACCTACAATGAGCAGTTCTTC. The encoded protein is CASSARDSTYNEQFF.

This clonotype has just a few counts. The junction shows a germline mismatch at one end, possibly a read error. The chain couples TRBV7-2 to TRBJ2-3, with 7 bases aligning to TRBD2. Looked up from germline, CDR1 is SGHTA and CDR2 is FQGNSA. The CDR3 runs to 15 residues. CDR3 residues: CASSLAARGTDTQYF. The CDR3 DNA follows: TGTGCCAGCAGCCTAGCGGCCCGGGGCACAGATACGCAGTATTTT.

The J gene is TRBJ2-7, the V gene TRBV29-1, with TRBD2 identical over 14 bases. The CDR3 covers 15 residues. The V gene end was trimmed by 7 bases and the J gene end by 3 bases; junction bases not matched to a gene: 8. CDR1 and CDR2 from the germline V gene are SQVTM and ANQGSEA. CDR3 in DNA: TGCAGCGCCTCGACTAGCGGGAGGGGCATCTACGAGCAGTACTTC. Its translation: CSASTSGRGIYEQYF.

Concerning this clonotype itself: A read error is possible here, since a much larger clone lies one base away. This chain connects TRBV6-2 or TRBV6-3 to TRBJ2-7; D remains ambiguous. Trimming cost V 4 bases and J 2 bases, with 3 bases left between them. The germline V gene encodes CDR1 MNHEY and CDR2 SVGEGT. This CDR3 has 11 amino acids. DNA for the CDR3: TGTGCCAGCAGTTTCGCCTACGAGCAGTACTTC. It translates to CASSFAYEQYF.

This clonotype showed up just a few times. This chain links TRBV6-2 or TRBV6-3 with TRBJ1-1, with 7 bases identical to TRBD1. The CDR3 consists of 14 residues. V shed 9 bases and J 0 bases; nucleotides not matched to a gene: 7. Germline V CDR1 and CDR2: MNHEY, SVGEGT. Here the CDR3 reads CASHGGQLNTEAFF. In DNA, the CDR3 is TGTGCCAGTCATGGGGGACAGCTGAACACTGAAGCTTTCTTT.

The sample holds a few counts of this clonotype. This CDR3 reads CASSLSRASYNEQFF. CDR3 DNA sequence: TGTGCCAGCAGTTTATCCAGGGCCTCCTACAATGAGCAGTTCTTC. The chain has TRBV27 and TRBJ2-1; tentatively, D is TRBD1 (5 bases). Germline V gene sequence: CDR1 MNHEY, CDR2 SMNVEV (reference sequence). Deletions cut 0 bases from V and 0 bases from J, with 6 bases between. The CDR3 is made up of 15 amino acids.

This clonotype occurred many times. This chain links TRBV20-1 with TRBJ1-5; no clear D. This CDR3 contains 14 residues. V was cut by 2 bases and J by 3 bases, with 11 bases left in between. Germline V gives CDR1 DFQATT, CDR2 SNEGSKA (reference sequence). CDR3 sequence reads: CSARPRVLNQPQHF. In DNA, the CDR3 is TGCAGTGCTAGACCCCGGGTCCTCAATCAGCCCCAGCATTTT.

V usage is TRBV7-2 and J usage is TRBJ2-1, with 9 bases lining up with TRBD2. V dropped 5 bases and J dropped 7; count of bases not matched to a gene: 12. CDR1 and CDR2 from the germline V gene are SGHTA and FQGNSA. The CDR3 runs to 16 residues. The CDR3 loop reads CASSREREVPLNEQFF. The CDR3 nucleotides read TGTGCCAGCAGCCGAGAGCGGGAGGTCCCTTTGAATGAGCAGTTCTTC.

This chain links TRBV10-3 with TRBJ2-1; 12 nucleotides agree with TRBD2. The CDR3 is 17 residues long. Germline lookup yields CDR1 ENHRY and CDR2 SYGVKD. Unmatched junction bases numbered 13, after V lost 5 bases and J lost 8 bases. CDR3 residues: CAISTTPTSGRIDEQFF. The CDR3 coding sequence is TGTGCCATCAGTACGACCCCGACTAGCGGGAGAATCGATGAGCAGTTCTTC.

V usage is TRBV19 and J usage is TRBJ2-1; the D gene is possibly TRBD2 (6 bases). Germline V gene lookup returns CDR1 LNHDA and CDR2 SQIVND (reference sequence). The CDR3 totals 16 residues. The V and J ends lost 0 bases and 4 bases respectively, with 13 bases between them. CDR3 protein: CASSIDGTVLYNEQFF. The CDR3 nucleotides are TGTGCCAGTAGTATAGACGGGACTGTCTTGTACAATGAGCAGTTCTTC.

This clonotype was observed a handful of times. This chain links TRBV12-3 or TRBV12-4 with TRBJ1-6; no reliable D call. V lost 7 bases and J 7 bases, leaving 8 bases between the germline ends. The CDR3 contains 12 residues. The CDR3 bases are TGTGCCAGCACCAGACTAAATTCACCCCTCCACTTT. It yields the protein CASTRLNSPLHF.